The sequence of this T cell receptor (beta chain) was determined in a study of cytomegalovirus exposure and HLA in healthy donors. Profiled with immunoSEQ multiplex PCR; TCRdb holds only in-frame clones, not every one. Among a few hundred thousand clones, approximately 91% were seen once, and the ten largest hold approximately 0.9%. Study conclusions and caveats: According to a subsequent analysis, TCR clusters identified in the first cohort showed a tendency to co-occur across the roughly 120 validation repertoires.

Worth noting for this clone: Its antigen is as yet unknown.

Donors were drawn from the approximately 120-subject validation cohort, separate from the roughly 670-subject first cohort. Germline assignment: CDR1 SGHNT and CDR2 YYREEE (reference sequence). CDR3 length: 19 amino acids. Germline trimming cut 3 bases from V and 0 bases from J; bases unmatched to any gene: 17. The sequence came from a man aged 25-40 years in good health and CMV-seronegative. This sequence joins TRBV5-4 and TRBJ1-1, with TRBD1 matching over 7 bases. Source material: PBMCs. The CDR3 protein is CASSSDLGTDQAMNTEAFF. In DNA, the CDR3 is TGTGCCAGCAGCTCTGACCTTGGGACAGACCAGGCGATGAACACTGAAGCTTTCTTT.